The source of this T cell receptor beta chain is a study of OX40 agonist ivuxolimab in advanced cancers. Overall study: An anti-OX40 (CD134) antibody with agonistic activity, ivuxolimab, was administered to patients.

Sequencing was performed with immunoSEQ multiplex PCR; in TCRdb, only in-frame clones are kept and a portion is missing. The sample has about 75,000 clones, around 90% seen once. In its sample, this clone was seen a few times. The TCR originated in an adult with an advanced solid tumor such as melanoma, head and neck, liver or kidney cancer. Sample: CD4+ or CD8+ T cells sorted from blood, taken in a trial of the OX40 agonist ivuxolimab.

Here the CDR3 DNA reads TGCGCCAGCAGCTTGATCAGGGGTGGGGATACGCAGTATTTT. Amino acids: CASSLIRGGDTQYF. The chain employs TRBV5-1 and TRBJ2-3, with TRBD1 as a possible D gene (6 bases). The length of the CDR3 is 14 residues. CDR1 SGHRS and CDR2 YFSETQ come from the germline V gene. Between the trimmed V and J ends, which lost 1 base and 6 bases, there was a span of 12 bases.